This TCR beta chain appears in the sequencing data of a study of vaccination effects on CD4 cells after COVID-19. Across the whole study: Two-dose vaccination with either BNT162b2 or mRNA-1273 was given to the participants. Study results and caveats: Clones of infection and vaccine origin contracted markedly late after vaccination. Healthy vaccinees' vaccine-induced clones included only 1 of 255 that recognized common cold coronaviruses.

Sequencing was performed with immunoSEQ multiplex PCR; in TCRdb, only in-frame clones are kept and a portion is missing. The repertoire has about 21,000 clones, 65% to 85% of them found once; the top ten carry 26%. Antigen-specific CD4+ T cells were expanded with viral peptide pools in the ViraFEST assay before sequencing. Researchers isolated CD4+ T cells once approximately eleven days of culture had elapsed. People in the vaccine group had not been infected with SARS-CoV-2 before, and their nucleocapsid antibodies were negative. Trimming stripped 6 bases from V and 7 bases from J, with 9 bases between. Germline CDR1 is SGHAT and CDR2 is FQDESV (reference sequence). This CDR3 is built from 11 residues. A note on this clone: Antigen: not known.

This sequence joins TRBV11-1 and TRBJ1-2, with D possibly TRBD1 on 5 matching bases. The origin of this receptor is a human donor who received a COVID-19 vaccine. The sequencing here drew on CD4+ T cells from PBMCs cultured with HCoV-NL63 spike peptides, taken before COVID-19 vaccination. CDR3 region: CASSSGAGYTF. CDR3 in DNA: TGTGCCAGCAGTTCTGGGGCTGGCTACACCTTC.